This TCR beta chain is drawn from a study of human thymus T cells. This clone was seen a handful of times. Using immunoSEQ multiplex PCR, the repertoire was profiled, and TCRdb retains in-frame clones only, with some absent. Among approximately 49,000 clones listed, approximately 95% were seen once. During surgery, about 0.5-1 mL peripheral blood was drawn from four of eight donors. The specimen sequenced was blood. The receptor comes from a girl under three years old with a congenital heart defect but otherwise immunologically healthy.

CDR3 DNA: TGTGCCAGTAGGGGGACAGTACTCCAGCCCCAGCATTTT. Its translation: CASRGTVLQPQHF. V gene TRBV19 combines with J gene TRBJ1-5; 7 nucleotides match TRBD1. V shed 6 bases, J shed 7 bases, and the junction held 6 bases outside the gene matches. CDR1 LNHDA and CDR2 SQIVND come from the germline V gene (reference sequence). CDR3 length: 13 residues.